This T cell receptor (beta chain) was sequenced for a study of response to subunit inactivated influenza vaccine (dated by TCRdb to between 2017 and 2018). Study-wide context: The study used deep quantitative T cell receptor repertoire profiling to track responses to a trivalent subunit inactivated influenza vaccine.

Turning to this clonotype: Its antigen is unknown. Qualities for individual bases were not recorded, and no much larger clone is one base off.

General study outcomes and caveats: The authors suggested that each seasonal influenza vaccination may recruit only a limited number of new T cells.

Library preparation was by RT-PCR. For sequencing, an Illumina HiSeq 2500 was employed. The public reads were run again by TCRdb, first through fastp at Q25 and then through MiXCR, and only productive beta chains were kept. Records with the same CDR3 protein are collapsed into one entry carrying the most frequent genes and DNA. This sample has roughly 190,000 distinct CDR3 sequences in its table, and less than 15% of those were observed once. Over 25% of the sample is held by the ten biggest clonotypes. These data are also associated with another study on T cells expressing NK-cell markers. As the second paper documents: TCR beta cDNA libraries were made by 5'RACE template switching that added a universal primer site and unique molecular identifiers. In sorted CD3+CD56+NKG2C+, CD3+CD56+NKG2C- and CD3+CD56-NKG2C+ T-cell subsets from roughly 8 donors, TCR beta-chain repertoires were profiled. Seven of the eight sequenced donors were HCMV-seropositive and one was HCMV-seronegative. In several experiments an anti-gammadeltaTCR antibody was added to restrict sorting to alphabetaTCR-expressing T cells. In a handful of donors, the dominant CD3+CD56+NKG2C+ clonotypes were among the top 10 CD8+ clonotypes and accounted for about 1.0-7.5% of CD8+ T cells. Those dominant clonotypes were again the most abundant among CD3+CD56-NKG2C+ cells in a few donors, at about 25-60.1%. Whether the expanded NKG2C-expressing T cell clones were specific for HCMV antigens remained unclear. All eight donors whose samples were sequenced were randomly selected healthy volunteers, three of them men and five women. A commercial ELISA kit detecting HCMV-specific IgG in serum was used to determine HCMV serostatus. Peripheral blood mononuclear cells were isolated from blood by Ficoll density gradient centrifugation. CD4+ and CD8+ T cells were isolated from PBMC by magnetic immunoseparation with Miltenyi isolation kits. Synthesis of cDNA was primed from the TCR beta constant segment and was followed by two consecutive PCR amplification steps. Libraries were sequenced as 2 x 150 bp reads on Illumina HiSeq 2000/2500, MiSeq or NextSeq. MIGEC was used to demultiplex reads and group reads by UMI, and MiTCR was used to assemble and quantify clonotypes. To exclude erroneous sequences, only TCR cDNA sequences supported by at least two reads were retained. The tcR package was used for downstream repertoire analysis, and clonotypes were matched between fractions using CDR3 nucleotide sequence together with V segment. VDJmatch was used to annotate antigen specificity against VDJdb, with one amino acid substitution in CDR3 permitted.

The sample in question was CD8+ T cells sorted from PBMCs, obtained 11 to 12 days after vaccination. The origin of this receptor is a man between 50 and 59 years old who received an inactivated influenza vaccine. Donor details come from another sample of the same person, matched by shared clones.

The nucleotides are TGTGCCAGCAGTTTTAAGGTCGGGGTGCTAGCGGGAGGGCCGGCCGAGCAGTACTTC. This gives the protein CASSFKVGVLAGGPAEQYF. Rearrangement joined TRBV27 to TRBJ2-7; TRBD2 aligns with 12 central bases. The germline V gene (reference sequence) specifies MNHEY as CDR1 and SMNVEV as CDR2. V is trimmed back by 3 bases and J by 6 bases, and the junction contains 18 bases that no gene match accounts for. The CDR3 covers 19 residues, taking in both the cysteine and the phenylalanine. Of the read, only the CDR3 DNA is kept; its 57 bases are in frame from base 1.